The source of this T cell receptor beta chain is a study of control samples from healthy donors and cancer patients. The germline V gene has CDR1 MDHEN and CDR2 SYDVKM. V lost 5 bases and J 6 bases, leaving 9 bases between the germline ends. The CDR3 is 12 amino acids. Sequencing used immunoSEQ multiplex PCR; TCRdb keeps in-frame clones, though not all of them. This table holds nearly 55,000 clones, approximately 96% found once. The sequence was obtained from a woman aged 30 to 39 in good health. This chain connects TRBV28 to TRBJ2-3, with D unclear. The sample comprised blood. The DNA for the CDR3 is TGTGCCAGCAGTAACAGATGGGATACGCAGTATTTT. Its translation is CASSNRWDTQYF.